This TCR beta chain was documented in a study of T cells in Graves' hyperthyroidism and ophthalmopathy. Germline-derived CDR1 and CDR2 are LNHNV and YYDKDF (reference sequence). V was pared by 0 bases and J by 4 bases, with 6 bases between. The CDR3 totals 13 residues. This clonotype was found many times. As yet, its antigen is unknown. Study conclusions and caveats: Through a model of 13 V-J features, ophthalmopathy was separated from stable hyperthyroidism. Prediction of ophthalmopathy progression came a median around 6 months pre-onset. Most clonotypes that expanded in the thyroid above 0.001 also showed up in blood.

Template material for amplifying TCR beta CDR3 regions consisted of RNA transcripts. RT-PCR in the first round (using the HTBI primer set) targeted the TCR CDR3. MiXCR was run by TCRdb on the multiplex PCR reads, yielding one entry per CDR3 protein. Of roughly 520,000 distinct CDR3 sequences in the sample, around 22% were seen once. The chain couples TRBV15 to TRBJ1-2; D unclear. This TCR was recovered from a woman aged 25 to 45 with Graves' ophthalmopathy. Sequencing input: blood. This CDR3 reads CATSRETSYGYTF. The CDR3 DNA reads as TGTGCCACCAGCAGAGAGACAAGCTATGGCTACACCTTC. The variable domain in full, with the rest retrieved from reference TRBV15 and TRBJ1-2, is DAMVIQNPRYQVTQFGKPVTLSCSQTLNHNVMYWYQQKSSQAPKLLFHYYDKDFNNEADTPDNFQSRRPNTSFCFLDIRSPGLGDTAMYLCATSRETSYGYTFGSGTRLTVV.